This T cell receptor beta chain was captured by sequencing in a study of blood T cell dynamics during melanoma immunotherapy. The overall study: Standard first-line treatment here was pembrolizumab or nivolumab plus ipilimumab in metastatic melanoma.

Note on this clone: Its antigen is unknown.

Time point reported: pre-treatment baseline. Disease control meant complete response, partial response or stable disease at 12 weeks. Patients with prior systemic cancer treatment, concomitant immunosuppressants, or other active malignancies were excluded. Libraries were prepared by immunoSEQ multiplex PCR; TCRdb keeps only in-frame clonotypes and omits some of them. The sample records about 20,000 clones, roughly 86% being singletons. Study outcomes and limitations: PBMC repertoires of eventual disease-control patients split at W3 into clonality or diversity gains.

The TCR sequence derives from a human donor with melanoma. Sequencing used blood, obtained from a patient treated with checkpoint blockade.

CDR3 DNA: TGTGCCAGCAGCTTAGTAGGGCAAGAGACCCAGTACTTC. Its translation: CASSLVGQETQYF. V and J are TRBV7-7 and TRBJ2-5, with D uncertain. Per the germline V gene, CDR1 is SSHAT and CDR2 is FNYEAQ (reference sequence). This CDR3 comprises 13 residues. Trimming shortened V by 1 base and J by 2 bases, and 5 bases separated the two germline ends. The full variable domain, completed using reference TRBV7-7 and TRBJ2-5, is GAGVSQSPRYKVTKRGQDVTLRCDPISSHATLYWYQQALGQGPEFLTYFNYEAQPDKSGLPSDRFSAERPEGSISTLTIQRTEQRDSAMYRCASSLVGQETQYFGPGTRLLVL.